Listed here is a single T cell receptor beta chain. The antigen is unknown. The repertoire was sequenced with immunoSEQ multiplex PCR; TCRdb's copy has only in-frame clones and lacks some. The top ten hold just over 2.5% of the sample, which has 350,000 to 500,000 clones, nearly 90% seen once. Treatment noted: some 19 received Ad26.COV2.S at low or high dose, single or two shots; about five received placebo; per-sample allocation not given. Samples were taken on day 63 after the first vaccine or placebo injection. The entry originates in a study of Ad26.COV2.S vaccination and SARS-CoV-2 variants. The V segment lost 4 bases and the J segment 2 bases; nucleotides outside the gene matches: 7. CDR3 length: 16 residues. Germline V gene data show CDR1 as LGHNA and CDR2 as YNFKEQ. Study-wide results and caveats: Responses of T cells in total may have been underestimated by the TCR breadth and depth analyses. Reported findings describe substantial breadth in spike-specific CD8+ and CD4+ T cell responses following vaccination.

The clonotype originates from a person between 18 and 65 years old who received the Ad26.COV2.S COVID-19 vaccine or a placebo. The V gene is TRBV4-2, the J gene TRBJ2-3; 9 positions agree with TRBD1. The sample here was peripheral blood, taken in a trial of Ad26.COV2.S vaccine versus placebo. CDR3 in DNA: TGTGCCAGCAGCCCCGCACAGGGGGCCTTCACAGATACGCAGTATTTT. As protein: CASSPAQGAFTDTQYF.